Listed here are 24 T cell receptor beta chains from one sample, sequenced in a study. In TCRdb, the RT-PCR reads were re-called with MiXCR into one record per CDR3 protein. This sample has about 680,000 distinct CDR3 sequences, with 12% to 15% found just once. Sequencing was done on a sample of memory CD4+ T cells from blood. These receptors were obtained from a female donor in good health, serving as a healthy control.

This clonotype was observed at least ten times. V gene TRBV9 combines with J gene TRBJ2-7; possibly TRBD1 for D (6 bases). The CDR3 consists of 13 residues. Germline-derived CDR1 and CDR2 are SGDLS and YYNGEE. V was cut by 3 bases and J by 4 bases, with 11 bases left in between. In nucleotides, the CDR3 is TGTGCCAGCAGCGCACAAACAGGGTACGAGCAGTACTTC. Translating gives CASSAQTGYEQYF.

V gene TRBV10-2 combines with J gene TRBJ1-1, with D maybe TRBD1 (6 bases). The CDR3 loop spans 12 amino acids. CDR1 and CDR2 from the germline V gene are WSHSY and SAAADI. V gave up 10 bases and J gave up 1 base, with 10 bases separating them. CDR3 loop: CATEQGNTEAFF. DNA for the CDR3: TGCGCCACTGAACAGGGGAACACTGAAGCTTTCTTT.

This clonotype occurred many times. CDR3 amino acids: CASSPDTYYGYTF. CDR3 nucleotides: TGTGCCAGCAGCCCGGACACTTACTATGGCTACACCTTC. The chain employs TRBV7-2 and TRBJ1-2, with D possibly being TRBD1 (5 bases). Germline loops: CDR1 SGHTA, CDR2 FQGNSA. The CDR3 covers 13 residues. V was trimmed by 5 bases and J by 3 bases, leaving 10 bases between them.

V and J are TRBV20-1 and TRBJ1-5; possible D gene TRBD1, 6 bases. This CDR3 has 20 residues. The germline V gene encodes CDR1 DFQATT and CDR2 SNEGSKA (reference sequence). V was pared by 0 bases and J by 0 bases, with 24 bases between. This CDR3 reads CSARDLEGGTYQISNQPQHF. For the CDR3, the DNA is TGCAGTGCTAGAGATCTTGAGGGGGGAACATACCAAATTAGCAATCAGCCCCAGCATTTT.

V usage is TRBV6-6 and J usage is TRBJ1-4; D not certain. The CDR3 covers 15 residues. The V end lost 2 bases, the J end lost 14 bases, and 21 bases lay between the germline ends. Per germline, CDR1 MNHNY and CDR2 SVGAGI (reference sequence). As DNA, the CDR3 is TGTGCCAGCAGTTACCCCCAGACCGGTGATTATTGGCTGTTTTTT. The encoded protein is CASSYPQTGDYWLFF.

CDR3 sequence reads: CASSPVPSGASIEQFF. DNA for the CDR3: TGTGCCAGCAGCCCAGTACCGTCCGGGGCCTCGATCGAGCAGTTCTTC. This chain joins TRBV11-2 and TRBJ2-1; D possibly matches TRBD1 or TRBD2 (5 bases each). V was trimmed by 5 bases and J by 10 bases, leaving 24 bases between them. The CDR3 spans 16 residues. Germline CDR1 and CDR2: SGHAT and FQNNGV.

The DNA for the CDR3 is TGTGCCAGCATTCTCGCGGGGGCCAACGTCCTGACTTTC. Protein: CASILAGANVLTF. The chain carries TRBV6-1 and TRBJ2-6; D is uncertain. The ends were cut back, 7 bases at V and 4 bases at J, with 8 bases in the middle. The CDR3 sequence is 13 residues long. Germline V gene lookup returns CDR1 MNHNS and CDR2 SASEGT.

At least ten counts were recorded for this clonotype. V is TRBV5-1 and J is TRBJ2-4; 8 nucleotides agree with TRBD1. Germline loops: CDR1 SGHRS, CDR2 YFSETQ. Losses at the gene ends were 9 bases for V and 5 bases for J; bases not matched to a gene: 10. This CDR3 is 14 amino acids long. CDR3 sequence reads: CATSEGQGQNIQYF. The CDR3 DNA sequence: TGCGCCACCTCGGAAGGACAGGGTCAAAACATTCAGTACTTC.

This clonotype was picked up many times. The rearrangement links TRBV6-1 to TRBJ2-2; TRBD2 matches at 10 bases. The CDR3 loop spans 14 amino acids. Germline CDR1 is MNHNS and CDR2 is SASEGT. The V and J ends lost 10 bases and 5 bases, in that order; junction bases with no gene match: 7. The CDR3 loop reads CATETSGFTGELFF. In DNA, the CDR3 is TGTGCCACGGAGACTAGCGGGTTTACCGGGGAGCTGTTTTTT.

This sequence joins TRBV20-1 and TRBJ2-1, with D perhaps assigned TRBD1 or TRBD2 (5 bases each). Per germline, CDR1 DFQATT and CDR2 SNEGSKA (reference sequence). With 3 bases removed from V and 12 bases from J, the gap between germline ends came to 21 bases. The CDR3 contains 14 residues. The CDR3 bases are TGCAGTGCTAGCCTTGGGACCCCCTCCCCGGGGCAGTTCTTC. It translates to CSASLGTPSPGQFF.

The rearrangement uses TRBV27 and TRBJ1-1; the D is unclear. The ends were cut back, 5 bases at V and 0 bases at J, with 16 bases in the middle. The CDR3 covers 16 residues. CDR1 and CDR2 (germline): MNHEY, SMNVEV (reference sequence). CDR3 DNA: TGTGCCAGCAGTGTTGGTCAAAGAGCCATGAACACTGAAGCTTTCTTT. It codes for CASSVGQRAMNTEAFF.

This rearrangement joins TRBV5-6 to TRBJ2-1, with TRBD2 matching over 9 bases. Germline CDR1 SGHDT, CDR2 YYEEEE. CDR3 length equals 15 residues. The V and J ends lost 4 bases and 6 bases, in that order; junction bases with no gene match: 8. The CDR3 sequence is CASSPLAGSVNEQFF. CDR3 nucleotide sequence: TGTGCCAGCAGCCCTCTAGCGGGATCGGTCAATGAGCAGTTCTTC.

The rearrangement uses TRBV7-9 and TRBJ2-7, with 9 bases lining up with TRBD1. CDR1 SEHNR and CDR2 FQNEAQ come from the germline V gene (reference sequence). V was pared by 4 bases and J by 5 bases, with 6 bases of the junction left unmatched. CDR3 length: 14 residues. CDR3 sequence: CASSSGQGHHEQYF. The CDR3 nucleotides read TGTGCCAGCAGCTCTGGACAGGGGCACCACGAGCAGTACTTC.

The V call is TRBV7-2, the J call TRBJ2-2, with 11 bases matching TRBD2. V dropped 5 bases and J dropped 1; count of bases not matched to a gene: 3. CDR3 length: 16 residues. Germline V gene lookup returns CDR1 SGHTA and CDR2 FQGNSA. For the CDR3, the DNA is TGTGCCAGCAGCCGACTAGCGGGGAAGAACACCGGGGAGCTGTTTTTT. Translated: CASSRLAGKNTGELFF.

This clonotype was found a few times. This chain connects TRBV11-2 to TRBJ1-2, with D possibly matching TRBD1 (6 bases). The V gene lost 5 bases and the J gene lost 7 bases, with 23 bases spanning the gap. Looked up from germline, CDR1 is SGHAT and CDR2 is FQNNGV. This CDR3 contains 16 residues. The CDR3 protein is CASSALQGSRKRGYTF. The CDR3 DNA reads as TGTGCCAGCAGCGCCTTACAGGGTAGTAGGAAGCGTGGCTACACCTTC.

V is TRBV20-1 and J is TRBJ1-1; D is undetermined. The CDR3 spans 13 residues. V lost 3 bases and J lost 0, with 8 bases in between. Germline-derived CDR1 and CDR2 are DFQATT and SNEGSKA (reference sequence). The CDR3 sequence: CSASSSMNTEAFF. The CDR3 DNA reads TGCAGTGCTAGCTCCAGCATGAACACTGAAGCTTTCTTT.

V is TRBV20-1 and J is TRBJ2-3; weak D call: TRBD1 (5 bases). Germline assignment: CDR1 DFQATT and CDR2 SNEGSKA (reference sequence). The V gene lost 6 bases and the J gene lost 2 bases, with 18 bases spanning the gap. The CDR3 is made up of 15 amino acids. Written as DNA, the CDR3 is TGCAGTGCGTCGGCGTGGGATGGGGCCACAGATACGCAGTATTTT. This encodes CSASAWDGATDTQYF.

This clonotype came up a few times. The V and J genes are TRBV18 and TRBJ1-2; D not resolved. This CDR3 is built from 13 residues. The ends were cut back, 3 bases at V and 12 bases at J, with 17 bases in the middle. From germline, CDR1 is KGHSH and CDR2 LQKENI. The CDR3 nucleotides are TGTGCCAGCTCACCGTTAAGTCGTCCACCCGACACCTTC. Its protein product is CASSPLSRPPDTF.

The sample holds a few counts of this clonotype. The chain recombines TRBV7-2 with TRBJ1-3; 8 positions match TRBD1. The CDR3 consists of 14 residues. Germline V gives CDR1 SGHTA, CDR2 FQGNSA. With 1 base clipped from V and 6 bases from J, the junction kept 2 bases outside the gene matches. The CDR3 spells CASSLDRGENTIYF. Written as DNA, the CDR3 is TGTGCCAGCAGCTTAGACAGGGGGGAAAACACCATATATTTT.

V gene TRBV7-2 combines with J gene TRBJ2-7; D may be TRBD1 (6 bases). V was cut by 5 bases and J by 1 base, with 12 bases left in between. Germline V lookup: CDR1 SGHTA, CDR2 FQGNSA. The CDR3 is 14 amino acids. The DNA of the CDR3 is TGTGCCAGCAGCGGGACGACAGGATCCTACGAGCAGTACTTC. Residues: CASSGTTGSYEQYF.

The sample holds a few counts of this clonotype. This chain connects TRBV5-5 to TRBJ2-1, with 9 bases matching TRBD1. CDR3 length equals 14 residues. V was pared by 1 base and J by 8 bases, with 4 bases of the junction left unmatched. Germline assignment: CDR1 SGHKS and CDR2 YYEKEE (reference sequence). The CDR3 sequence is CASSLMGQGDEQFF. CDR3 nucleotides: TGTGCCAGCAGCTTGATGGGACAGGGCGATGAGCAGTTCTTC. Full variable domain (missing parts from reference TRBV5-5 and TRBJ2-1): DAGVTQSPTHLIKTRGQQVTLRCSPISGHKSVSWYQQVLGQGPQFIFQYYEKEERGRGNFPDRFSARQFPNYSSELNVNALLLGDSALYLCASSLMGQGDEQFFGPGTRLTVL.

The chain links TRBV2 to TRBJ2-3; D gene unclear. Deletions cut 5 bases from V and 15 bases from J, with 24 bases between. This CDR3 has 14 residues. The germline CDR1 and CDR2 sequences are SNHLY and FYNNEI. The CDR3 protein is CASSPDHGSPEAYF. The DNA of the CDR3 is TGTGCCAGCAGTCCAGACCACGGATCCCCCGAGGCCTATTTT.

The chain employs TRBV20-1 and TRBJ1-2, with a possible D match to TRBD1 (6 bases). The ends were cut back, 3 bases at V and 4 bases at J, with 12 bases in the middle. CDR3 length: 13 amino acids. CDR1 and CDR2 from the germline V gene are DFQATT and SNEGSKA (reference sequence). DNA of the CDR3: TGCAGTGCTAGCATGGGGGGCAGCTATGGCTACACCTTC. Translation: CSASMGGSYGYTF.

This clonotype was counted once. The chain couples TRBV20-1 to TRBJ2-1, with TRBD2 matching over 15 bases. The CDR3 is made up of 16 amino acids. The V gene end was trimmed by 5 bases and the J gene end by 7 bases; junction bases not matched to a gene: 9. Germline CDR1 and CDR2: DFQATT and SNEGSKA (reference sequence). The CDR3 loop is CSAVGLAGGAGNEQFF. In DNA, the CDR3 is TGCAGTGCTGTGGGACTAGCGGGAGGTGCTGGGAATGAGCAGTTCTTC.